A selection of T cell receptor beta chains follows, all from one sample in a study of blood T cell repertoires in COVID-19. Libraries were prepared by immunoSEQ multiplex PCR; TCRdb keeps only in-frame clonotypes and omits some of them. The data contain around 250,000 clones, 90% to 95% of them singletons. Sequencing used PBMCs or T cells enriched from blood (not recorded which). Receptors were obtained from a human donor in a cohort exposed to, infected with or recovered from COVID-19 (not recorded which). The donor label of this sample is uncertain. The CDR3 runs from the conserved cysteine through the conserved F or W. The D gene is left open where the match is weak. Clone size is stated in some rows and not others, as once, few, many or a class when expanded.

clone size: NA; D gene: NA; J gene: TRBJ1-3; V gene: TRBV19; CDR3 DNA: TGTGCCAGTAGTATAGATCCGGACGGGGCTGGAAACACCATATATTTT; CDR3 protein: CASSIDPDGAGNTIYF
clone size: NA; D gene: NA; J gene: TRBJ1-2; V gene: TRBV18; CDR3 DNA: TGTGCCAGCTCACCTTACAGGGAAGGCTACACCTTC; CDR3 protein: CASSPYREGYTF
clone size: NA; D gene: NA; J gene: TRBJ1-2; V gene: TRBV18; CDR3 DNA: TGTGCCAGCTCACCACCGGGACTAGCTAACTATGGCTACACCTTC; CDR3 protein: CASSPPGLANYGYTF
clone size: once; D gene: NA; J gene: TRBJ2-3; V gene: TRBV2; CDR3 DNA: TGTGCCAGCAGTGAGGTCGGCTATGAGACTAGCACAGATACGCAGTATTTT; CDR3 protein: CASSEVGYETSTDTQYF
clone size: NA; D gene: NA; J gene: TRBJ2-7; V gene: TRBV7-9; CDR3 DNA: TGTGCCAGCAGCTTTAACTACGAGCAGTACTTC; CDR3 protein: CASSFNYEQYF
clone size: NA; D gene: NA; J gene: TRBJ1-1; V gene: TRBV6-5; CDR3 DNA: TGTGCCAGCAGTTACTCAGGGGGGAACACTGAAGCTTTCTTT; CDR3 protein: CASSYSGGNTEAFF
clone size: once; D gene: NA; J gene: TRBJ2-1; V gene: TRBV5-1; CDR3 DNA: TGCGCCAGCGTCCCGCAGGGTTCCTACAATGAGCAGTTCTTC; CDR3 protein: CASVPQGSYNEQFF
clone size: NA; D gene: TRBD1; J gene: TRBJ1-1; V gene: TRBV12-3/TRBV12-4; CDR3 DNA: TGTGCCAGCACTTTACAGGGGGCGGGTGAAGCTTTCTTT; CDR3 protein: CASTLQGAGEAFF
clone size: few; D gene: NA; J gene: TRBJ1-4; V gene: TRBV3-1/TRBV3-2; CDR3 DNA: TGTGCCAGCAGCCAAGATCTCAGGGATGAAAAACTGTTTTTT; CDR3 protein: CASSQDLRDEKLFF
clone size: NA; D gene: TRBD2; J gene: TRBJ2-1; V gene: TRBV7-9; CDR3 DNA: TGTGCCAGCAGCTTTCCTAGCGGGGGGGCAAATGAGCAGTTCTTC; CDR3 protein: CASSFPSGGANEQFF
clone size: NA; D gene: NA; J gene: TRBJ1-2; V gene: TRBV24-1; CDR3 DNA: TGTGCCACCAGTGGGGGAGGGAGCTCCCACTATGGCTACACCTTC; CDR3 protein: CATSGGGSSHYGYTF
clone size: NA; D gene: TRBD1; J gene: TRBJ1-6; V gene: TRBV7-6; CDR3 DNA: TGTGCCAGCAGCTTTCGAACAGGGGAGAGTTCACCCCTCCACTTT; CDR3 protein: CASSFRTGESSPLHF
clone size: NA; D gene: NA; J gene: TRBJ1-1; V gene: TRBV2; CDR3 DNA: TGTGCCAGCAGCAATCAGGTGGGGCGCGCTGAAGCTTTCTTT; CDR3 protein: CASSNQVGRAEAFF
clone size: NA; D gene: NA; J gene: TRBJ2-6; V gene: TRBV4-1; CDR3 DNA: TGCGCCAGCAGCCCCGGGGGGGCCAACGTCCTGACTTTC; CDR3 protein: CASSPGGANVLTF
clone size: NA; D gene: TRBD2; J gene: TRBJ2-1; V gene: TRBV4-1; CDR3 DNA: TGCGCCAGCAGCCAAGATCCGGGGGGGGCCTTCTTC; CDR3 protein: CASSQDPGGAFF